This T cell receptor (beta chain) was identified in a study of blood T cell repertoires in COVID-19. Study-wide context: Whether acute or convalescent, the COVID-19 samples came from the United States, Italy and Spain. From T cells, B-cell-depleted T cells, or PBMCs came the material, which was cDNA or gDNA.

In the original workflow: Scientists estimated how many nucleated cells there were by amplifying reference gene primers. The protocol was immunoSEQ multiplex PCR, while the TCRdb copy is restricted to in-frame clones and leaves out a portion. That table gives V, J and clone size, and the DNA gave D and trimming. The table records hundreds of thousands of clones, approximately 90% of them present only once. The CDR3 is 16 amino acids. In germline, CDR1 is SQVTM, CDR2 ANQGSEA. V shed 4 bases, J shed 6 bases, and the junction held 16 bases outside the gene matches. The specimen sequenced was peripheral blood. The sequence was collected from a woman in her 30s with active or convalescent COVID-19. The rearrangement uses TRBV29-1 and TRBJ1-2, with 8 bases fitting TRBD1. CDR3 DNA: TGCAGCGTTGTGGCCACAGGGGGGATGCTAGGGGATGGCTACACCTTC. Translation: CSVVATGGMLGDGYTF.